Listed here is a single T cell receptor (beta chain). The data were taken from a study of blood T cell repertoires in COVID-19. The V gene's germline CDR1 is MNHEY and CDR2 SVGEGT. V gave up 4 bases and J gave up 6 bases, with 19 bases separating them. The CDR3 is 16 amino acids. Sequenced by immunoSEQ multiplex PCR; TCRdb stores in-frame clones only, minus some. The profile shows under 300,000 clones, approximately 86% of them singletons. The sequencing sample was made of PBMCs or T cells enriched from blood (not recorded which). The chain is built from TRBV6-2 or TRBV6-3 and TRBJ1-5; TRBD1 is a possible D gene (5 bases). The receptor's source is a woman younger than 45 with acute COVID-19. CDR3 amino acids: CASSSPGGGISQPQHF. CDR3 nucleotide sequence: TGTGCCAGCAGTTCCCCCGGGGGGGGAATCAGTCAGCCCCAGCATTTT.